These 24 T cell receptor beta chains were sequenced from one sample in a study of CD8 T cells in Susac syndrome. Random hexamers primed reverse transcription of about 0.5 to 1 ug RNA. TCRdb ran MiXCR on the immunoSEQ multiplex PCR reads and lists one entry per CDR3 protein. The data contain 180,000 or so distinct CDR3 sequences, 95% of them singletons. The sequenced sample was CD4+ T cells from PBMCs. Receptor source: a human donor in good health.

This clonotype was observed a handful of times. The rearrangement joins TRBV18 to TRBJ1-1, with 9 bases aligning to TRBD1. This CDR3 comprises 14 residues. Germline CDR1 reads KGHSH; CDR2 reads LQKENI. Trimming removed 4 bases from V and 1 base from J; junction bases left unmatched: 1. The CDR3 loop reads CASSQGQGNTEAFF. CDR3 DNA sequence: TGTGCCAGCTCACAGGGACAGGGGAACACTGAAGCTTTCTTT.

The J gene is TRBJ2-1, the V gene TRBV5-1; D unresolved. This CDR3 is 13 amino acids long. Between the trimmed V and J ends, which lost 4 bases and 4 bases, there was a span of 9 bases. The germline gives CDR1 SGHRS, CDR2 YFSETQ. The CDR3 loop reads CASSQGNYNEQFF. The CDR3 DNA sequence: TGCGCCAGCAGCCAAGGGAATTACAATGAGCAGTTCTTC. Supplemented by reference TRBV5-1 and TRBJ2-1, the full variable domain reads KAGVTQTPRYLIKTRGQQVTLSCSPISGHRSVSWYQQTPGQGLQFLFEYFSETQRNKGNFPGRFSGRQFSNSRSEMNVSTLELGDSALYLCASSQGNYNEQFFGPGTRLTVL.

The genes are TRBV5-1 and TRBJ2-1, with TRBD1 matching 9 bases. Looked up from germline, CDR1 is SGHRS and CDR2 is YFSETQ. The CDR3 spans 15 residues. The ends lost 0 bases at V and 5 bases at J; junction bases unmatched: 3. Written as DNA, the CDR3 is TGCGCCAGCAGCTTGGCCGGGACAGGGAACAATGAGCAGTTCTTC. Its protein is CASSLAGTGNNEQFF.

The genes are TRBV7-2 and TRBJ1-1; 9 nucleotides agree with TRBD1. Germline assignment: CDR1 SGHTA and CDR2 FQGNSA. This CDR3 region has 14 residues. V was clipped by 11 bases and J by 3 bases; unmatched bases: 10. CDR3 nucleotides: TGTGCCGGTGCCCGACAGGGGGAATACACTGAAGCTTTCTTT. Its translation: CAGARQGEYTEAFF.

The J gene is TRBJ2-7, the V gene TRBV19; 12 bases map to TRBD2. J lost 4 bases, V lost 11 bases, and 6 bases had no gene match. Germline loops: CDR1 LNHDA, CDR2 SQIVND (reference sequence). CDR3 length equals 13 residues. CDR3 in DNA: TGTGCCGAGCTAGCGGGAGGGCTATACGAGCAGTACGTC. It codes for CAELAGGLYEQYV.

CDR3 nucleotide sequence: TGTGCCAGCACTCAACAGGGTCAAGTCGGCTACACCTTC. Amino acids: CASTQQGQVGYTF. This sequence joins TRBV5-6 and TRBJ1-2, with D maybe TRBD1 (6 bases). Trimming stripped 6 bases from V and 8 bases from J, with 17 bases between. The CDR3 covers 13 residues. Germline lookup yields CDR1 SGHDT and CDR2 YYEEEE. Based on the CDR3 plus reference TRBV5-6 and TRBJ1-2, the full variable domain is DAGVTQSPTHLIKTRGQQVTLRCSPKSGHDTVSWYQQALGQGPQFIFQYYEEEERQRGNFPDRFSGHQFPNYSSELNVNALLLGDSALYLCASTQQGQVGYTFGSGTRLTVV.

The CDR3: CASSNQGEYWSEAFF. CDR3 coding DNA: TGTGCCAGCAGCAACCAGGGGGAGTACTGGTCTGAAGCTTTCTTT. The chain joins TRBV9 to TRBJ1-1; 7 bases fit TRBD1. V shed 4 bases, J shed 6 bases, and the junction held 12 bases outside the gene matches. Germline V CDR1 and CDR2: SGDLS, YYNGEE. This CDR3 spans 15 amino acids. Combining the CDR3 with reference TRBV9 and TRBJ1-1 gives the whole variable domain DSGVTQTPKHLITATGQRVTLRCSPRSGDLSVYWYQQSLDQGLQFLIQYYNGEERAKGNILERFSAQQFPDLHSELNLSSLELGDSALYFCASSNQGEYWSEAFFGQGTRLTVV.

The V gene is TRBV11-2, the J gene TRBJ2-7; 10 positions match TRBD1. In germline, CDR1 is SGHAT, CDR2 FQNNGV. V lost 5 bases, J lost 7 bases, and 8 bases stayed unmatched. The CDR3 contains 14 residues. This chain's CDR3 is CASSRGTGDREQYF. Written as DNA, the CDR3 is TGTGCCAGCAGCCGCGGGACAGGGGATAGGGAGCAGTACTTC.

This CDR3 is CAIGGTDTQYF. Written as DNA, the CDR3 is TGTGCCATCGGGGGCACAGATACGCAGTATTTT. The rearrangement links TRBV10-3 to TRBJ2-3; no definite D call. Trimming cost V 8 bases and J 1 base, with 4 bases left between them. The germline gives CDR1 ENHRY, CDR2 SYGVKD. The CDR3 is 11 residues long.

The V gene is TRBV7-9, the J gene TRBJ1-2; 11 positions match TRBD1. Germline values: CDR1 SEHNR, CDR2 FQNEAQ (reference sequence). The V segment lost 5 bases and the J segment 6 bases; nucleotides outside the gene matches: 5. This CDR3 spans 14 amino acids. The CDR3 protein is CASSRGTGGDGYTF. CDR3 coding DNA: TGTGCCAGCAGCCGTGGGACAGGGGGAGATGGCTACACCTTC.

The chain couples TRBV30 to TRBJ2-2; possibly TRBD1 for D (5 bases). The CDR3 covers 13 residues. The germline V gene encodes CDR1 GTSNPN and CDR2 SVGIG (reference sequence). The V end was cut by 5 bases, the J end by 3 bases, with 10 bases between. CDR3 residues: CAWADSYTGELFF. The CDR3 DNA sequence: TGTGCCTGGGCCGACAGTTACACCGGGGAGCTGTTTTTT.

The chain links TRBV30 to TRBJ2-5, with 8 bases matching TRBD2. J gave up 7 bases and V 4 bases, and 14 bases lay outside the gene matches. The CDR3 consists of 15 residues. Germline V gene lookup returns CDR1 GTSNPN and CDR2 SVGIG (reference sequence). DNA for the CDR3: TGTGCCTGGAATAGCGGGACTCCGACTTTATGGACCCAGTACTTC. Encoded protein: CAWNSGTPTLWTQYF. Full variable domain (remainder filled in from reference TRBV30 and TRBJ2-5): SQTIHQWPATLVQPVGSPLSLECTVEGTSNPNLYWYRQAAGRGLQLLFYSVGIGQISSEVPQNLSASRPQDRQFILSSKKLLLSDSGFYLCAWNSGTPTLWTQYFGPGTRLLVL.

The chain links TRBV5-1 to TRBJ2-2; tentatively, D is TRBD1 (6 bases). CDR3 length: 15 residues. Germline V gene lookup returns CDR1 SGHRS and CDR2 YFSETQ. V was pared by 4 bases and J by 10 bases, with 20 bases between. The CDR3 is CASSPRLGAAEELFF. In DNA, the CDR3 is TGCGCCAGCAGCCCCAGATTGGGGGCGGCGGAGGAGCTGTTTTTT.

V is TRBV25-1 and J is TRBJ1-6, with a tentative D call TRBD1 (5 bases). Trimming took 3 bases from V and 9 from J, leaving 9 bases between them. Germline values: CDR1 MGHDK, CDR2 SYGVNS. The CDR3 has 13 amino acids. The CDR3 DNA follows: TGTGCCAGCAGTGATCTCGGGGGTTCACCCCTCCACTTT. This codes for CASSDLGGSPLHF. Combining the CDR3 with reference TRBV25-1 and TRBJ1-6 gives the whole variable domain EADIYQTPRYLVIGTGKKITLECSQTMGHDKMYWYQQDPGMELHLIHYSYGVNSTEKGDLSSESTVSRIRTEHFPLTLESARPSHTSQYLCASSDLGGSPLHFGNGTRLTVT.

The chain joins TRBV9 to TRBJ2-3; 8 bases line up with TRBD2. The CDR3 totals 16 residues. V shed 4 bases, J shed 3 bases, and the junction held 10 bases outside the gene matches. Germline V lookup: CDR1 SGDLS, CDR2 YYNGEE. The chain's CDR3 is CASSPGMSGRTDTQYF. CDR3 sequence (DNA): TGTGCCAGCAGCCCCGGTATGAGCGGGAGAACAGATACGCAGTATTTT.

The rearrangement links TRBV30 to TRBJ2-1, with D tentatively TRBD2 (6 bases). CDR1 and CDR2 from the germline V gene are GTSNPN and SVGIG (reference sequence). The CDR3 loop spans 12 amino acids. V was clipped by 4 bases and J by 8 bases, with 12 bases between them. The CDR3 region has the DNA TGTGCCTGGACGGTAGCGGAGGATGAGCAGTTCTTC. Protein sequence: CAWTVAEDEQFF.

The rearrangement uses TRBV29-1 and TRBJ2-5; D ambiguous. The V gene lost 2 bases and the J gene lost 3 bases, with 10 bases spanning the gap. Germline V gives CDR1 SQVTM, CDR2 ANQGSEA. This CDR3 spans 13 amino acids. The CDR3 DNA follows: TGCAGCGTTGAAATGACTGGGGAAGAGACCCAGTACTTC. It specifies CSVEMTGEETQYF.

The chain uses TRBV27 and TRBJ2-7; 11 nucleotides line up with TRBD1. The CDR3 contains 17 residues. From germline, CDR1 is MNHEY and CDR2 SMNVEV (reference sequence). Trimming removed 10 bases from V and 5 bases from J; junction bases left unmatched: 19. CDR3 sequence (DNA): TGTGCCACCCGTTTCGGTCCTCGGGACAGGGGGTACAACGAGCAGTACGTC. This sequence encodes CATRFGPRDRGYNEQYV.

The chain has TRBV7-9 and TRBJ1-6; D call uncertain. Deletions cut 3 bases from V and 8 bases from J, with 8 bases between. The CDR3 contains 13 residues. CDR1 and CDR2 (germline): SEHNR, FQNEAQ (reference sequence). CDR3 sequence (DNA): TGTGCCAGCAGCTTTGGTACAGATTCACCCCTCCACTTT. It is translated as CASSFGTDSPLHF.

Remarks on this clonotype: The junction and the germline gene differ at one end; a read error may be behind it. The CDR3 here is CSAPGLAGGLQEAQYF. The DNA for the CDR3 is TGCAGTGCTCCGGGACTAGCGGGGGGCCTCCAAGAGGCCCAGTACTTC. The chain uses TRBV20-1 and TRBJ2-5, with 15 bases fitting TRBD2. This CDR3 region has 16 residues. From germline, CDR1 is DFQATT and CDR2 SNEGSKA (reference sequence).

This chain links TRBV5-1 with TRBJ1-2, with TRBD1 identical over 7 bases. The CDR3 consists of 12 residues. V lost 4 bases and J lost 8; bases outside the gene matches: 5. Germline CDR1 and CDR2: SGHRS and YFSETQ. The CDR3 DNA is TGCGCCAGCAGCCCGGGACAGTGGGGCTACACCTTC. Protein sequence: CASSPGQWGYTF.

The genes are TRBV7-2 and TRBJ1-2, with D perhaps TRBD1 (6 bases). Trimming left V 6 bases short and J 6 bases short, with 20 bases between. Germline-derived CDR1 and CDR2 are SGHTA and FQGNSA. This CDR3 region has 15 residues. CDR3 region: CASRLQTGLGNGYTF. The CDR3 DNA is TGTGCCAGCAGACTACAAACAGGGTTGGGGAATGGCTACACCTTC.

J is TRBJ2-2 and V is TRBV20-1, with D unclear. Germline CDR1 and CDR2: DFQATT and SNEGSKA (reference sequence). The V gene lost 2 bases and the J gene lost 3 bases, with 19 bases spanning the gap. This CDR3 is built from 17 residues. The CDR3 coding sequence is TGCAGTGCTAGATCCCCCTCACCAAACAGTGACACCGGGGAGCTGTTTTTT. Its translation: CSARSPSPNSDTGELFF.

The chain carries TRBV5-1 and TRBJ2-6, with D perhaps matching TRBD1 or TRBD2 (5 bases each). The CDR3 spans 15 residues. Germline V CDR1 and CDR2: SGHRS, YFSETQ. V was shortened by 3 bases and J by 4 bases, with 11 bases between the two germline ends. The CDR3 loop is CASSSGAGGANVLTF. CDR3 DNA sequence: TGCGCCAGCAGCTCCGGGGCGGGCGGGGCCAACGTCCTGACTTTC.